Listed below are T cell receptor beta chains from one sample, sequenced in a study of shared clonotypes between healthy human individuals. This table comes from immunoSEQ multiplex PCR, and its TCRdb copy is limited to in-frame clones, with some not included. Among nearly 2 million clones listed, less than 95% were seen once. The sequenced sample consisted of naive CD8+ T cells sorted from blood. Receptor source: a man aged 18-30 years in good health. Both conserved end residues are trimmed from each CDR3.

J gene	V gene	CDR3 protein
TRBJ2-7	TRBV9	ASSALAELSYEQY
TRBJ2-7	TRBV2	ASSENRVMYEQY
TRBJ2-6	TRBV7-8	ASSSPTGANVLT
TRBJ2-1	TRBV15	ATSTGLAGYNEQF
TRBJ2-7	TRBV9	ASSASTGGDEQY
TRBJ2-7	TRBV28	ASSLSGSGYEQY
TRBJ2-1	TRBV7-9	ASSRWGTEDNEQF
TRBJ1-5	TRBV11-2	ASSLEAGSNQPQH
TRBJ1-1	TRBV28	ASSLTSRHTEAF
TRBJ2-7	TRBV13	ASSQTSGQYEQY
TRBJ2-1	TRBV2	ASRPRPGEQF
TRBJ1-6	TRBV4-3	ASSQDSPFGSYNSPLH
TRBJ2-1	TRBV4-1	ASSHSGTNNNEQF
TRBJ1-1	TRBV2	ASIWTNTEAF
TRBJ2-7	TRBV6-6	ASSYSEGTYEQY
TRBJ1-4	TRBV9	ASSVDGENEKLF
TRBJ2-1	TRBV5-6	ASRLLAGGPVNEQF
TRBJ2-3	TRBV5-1	ASSLAFGTDTQY
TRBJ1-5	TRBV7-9	ASSEDRQPQH
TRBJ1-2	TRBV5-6	ASSSVPGTLANYGYT
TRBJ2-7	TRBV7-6	ASSFGTGGVYEQY
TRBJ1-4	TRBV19	ASSLKGAQEKLF
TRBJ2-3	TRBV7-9	ASQAPVSTDTQY
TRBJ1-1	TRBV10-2	ASSGGWVEYLNTEAF
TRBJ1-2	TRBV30	AWSPGWTPNYGYT
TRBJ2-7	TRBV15	ATSRAGQGPEQY
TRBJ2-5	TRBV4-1	ASSQEQGPSYQETQY
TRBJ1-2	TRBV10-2	ASSESQGAQYGYT
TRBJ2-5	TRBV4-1	ASSQPGALDQY
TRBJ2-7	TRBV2	ASSITGQGNYEQY
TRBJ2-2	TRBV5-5	ASSSEGRGFENTGELF
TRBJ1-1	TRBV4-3	ASSQDGGTLEAF
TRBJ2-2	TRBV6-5	ASSYLASYTGELF
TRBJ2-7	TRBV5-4	ASSFGGYEQY
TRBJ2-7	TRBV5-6	ASSLITYEQY
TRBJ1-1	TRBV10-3	AITAGMNTEAF
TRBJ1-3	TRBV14	ASSQERGSGNTIY
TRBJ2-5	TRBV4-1	ASSQVSVQETQY
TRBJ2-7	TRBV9	ASSVGMAGIYEQY
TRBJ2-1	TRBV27	ASSLAGGYNEQF
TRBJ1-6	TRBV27	ASSLSGTALYNSPLH
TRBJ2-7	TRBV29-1	SVEDTSYEQY
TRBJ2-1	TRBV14	ASSHQGRAFYNEQF
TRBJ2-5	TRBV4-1	ASSHDRESETQY